Listed here are 13 T cell receptor beta chains from one sample, sequenced in a study of tumor and adjacent non-tumor tissue in lung cancer (dated by TCRdb to between 2017 and 2018). Library preparation was by multiplex PCR. Reads for this sample came from an Illumina HiSeq 2500. TCRbeta libraries were constructed through three rounds of nested PCR with primers (Table S4) according to protocols adapted from ARM-PCR. TCRdb took the public reads, trimmed them with fastp at Q25, ran MiXCR for clone calling and kept in-frame beta chains. Rows merge per CDR3 protein into single entries with the most common DNA and genes. This sample lists about 110,000 distinct CDR3 sequences; over 55% were detected once. The ten biggest clones cover under 20% of the sample. RNA was extracted from bulk unsorted tissue and checked for quality with a NanoDrop ND-1000 and an Agilent 2100. For the normal lung samples, distant non-tumor tissue was collected more than 3 cm away from the tumor edge.

Sequencing was carried out using distant non-tumor lung tissue. These TCRs come from a man in his fifties or sixties with non-small cell lung cancer.

Note on this clonotype: A much bigger clone sits one base away, suggesting this may be a read error. The chain combines TRBV20-1 with TRBJ2-4; TRBD2 matches at 8 bases. V was pared by 5 bases and J by 5 bases, with 5 bases of the junction left unmatched. The V gene's germline CDR1 is DFQATT and CDR2 SNEGSKA (reference sequence). The CDR3 covers 13 residues. The CDR3 reads CSADTSGENIQYF. The DNA for the CDR3 is TGCAGTGCTGATACTAGCGGTGAAAACATTCAGTACTTC.

The chain is built from TRBV29-1 and TRBJ2-1; 9 nucleotides agree with TRBD2. Germline V gene sequence: CDR1 SQVTM, CDR2 ANQGSEA. There are 18 residues in the CDR3. V was pared by 7 bases and J by 1 base, with 17 bases of the junction left unmatched. CDR3 DNA sequence: TGCAGCGCACACACAGTCCCGGGGCTAGCGGGATCCTACAATGAGCAGTTCTTC. It specifies CSAHTVPGLAGSYNEQFF.

With regard to this clonotype: The junction does not match germline at one end; this may be a read error. The V gene is TRBV11-3, the J gene TRBJ2-7; TRBD2 aligns across 8 bases. Germline lookup yields CDR1 SGHNT and CDR2 YENEEA. The length of the CDR3 is 15 residues. Here the CDR3 DNA reads TGTGTCAGCAGCTTAGATATGAGCGGGAGTGACGAGCAGTGCTTC. Protein product: CVSSLDMSGSDEQCF. The full variable domain, rest sourced from reference TRBV11-3 and TRBJ2-7, is EAGVVQSPRYKIIEKKQPVAFWCNPISGHNTLYWYLQNLGQGPELLIRYENEEAVDDSQLPKDRFSAERLKGVDSTLKIQPAELGDSAVYLCVSSLDMSGSDEQCFGPGTRLTVT.

The chain combines TRBV20-1 with TRBJ2-3; TRBD2 agrees at 13 bases. The CDR3 consists of 15 residues. Germline V gene sequence: CDR1 DFQATT, CDR2 SNEGSKA (reference sequence). V gave up 2 bases and J gave up 6 bases; unmatched junction bases: 5. The CDR3 protein is CSARSTSGGRDTQYF. The CDR3 bases are TGCAGTGCTAGATCGACTAGCGGGGGGCGGGATACGCAGTATTTT.

In its sample, this clonotype was seen many times. The chain couples TRBV20-1 to TRBJ2-1; D ambiguous. This CDR3 region has 13 residues. Germline lookup yields CDR1 DFQATT and CDR2 SNEGSKA (reference sequence). The CDR3 loop reads CSWVYSSYNEQFF. DNA of the CDR3: TGCAGCTGGGTTTACAGCTCCTACAATGAGCAGTTCTTC.

Turning to this clonotype: Since no conserved phenylalanine or tryptophan closes the CDR3, a read error is the likely cause. The chain combines TRBV12-3 or TRBV12-4 with TRBJ2-1, with 7 nucleotides matching TRBD2. V dropped 7 bases and J dropped 8; count of bases not matched to a gene: 14. CDR3 size: 15 residues. CDR3 sequence (DNA): TGTGCCAGCACACGAGGTGGGGGAGGGCCGGATGAGCAGTTCTCC. It translates to CASTRGGGGPDEQFS.

About this clonotype itself: Its ends do not fully match the called genes, so a read error is possible. The gene calls are TRBV6-2 or TRBV6-3 and TRBJ1-2, with D unresolved. The CDR3 has 16 amino acids. Germline-derived CDR1 and CDR2 are MNHEY and SVGEGT. CDR3: CASIYSWQVANYGYIF. CDR3 bases: TGTGCCAGCATTTACTCTTGGCAGGTCGCTAACTATGGCTACATCTTC.

The chain is built from TRBV4-2 and TRBJ2-7, with 9 nucleotides matching TRBD1. The CDR3 covers 14 residues. Germline CDR1 LGHNA, CDR2 YNFKEQ. Trimming cost V 4 bases and J 6 bases; bases outside gene matches: 7. The CDR3, as DNA: TGTGCCAGCAGCCGACCGGGACAGGGTGCCGAGCAGTACTTC. Residues: CASSRPGQGAEQYF.

The gene calls are TRBV6-5 and TRBJ1-2, with 9 bases lining up with TRBD1. This CDR3 has 14 amino acids. Per germline, CDR1 MNHEY and CDR2 SVGAGI. The CDR3 nucleotides are TGTGCTTGCAGCGAGGACAGGGGAAACTATGGCTACACCTTC. Residues: CACSEDRGNYGYTF.

Regarding this clonotype: A much more abundant neighbour one base away suggests this may be a read error. The chain links TRBV7-9 to TRBJ2-3; D not certain. The CDR3 sequence is 13 residues long. The V end was cut by 8 bases, the J end by 5 bases, with 14 bases between. CDR1 SEHNR and CDR2 FQNEAQ come from the germline V gene (reference sequence). The CDR3 reads CASDLHGLDTQYF. DNA of the CDR3: TGTGCCAGCGACCTGCACGGCCTAGATACGCAGTATTTT.

On this clonotype itself: Being one base from a much bigger clone, this may be a read error. The chain recombines TRBV12-3 or TRBV12-4 with TRBJ2-6, with a tentative D call TRBD1 (5 bases). This CDR3 is 19 amino acids long. The CDR3 spells CASNRLWKTRGSGANFLTF. CDR3 DNA sequence: TGTGCCAGCAATAGACTGTGGAAGACACGTGGGTCTGGGGCCAACTTCCTGACTTTC.

This clonotype appeared a single time. A much larger clone lies one base from this, so it may be a read error. The chain links TRBV12-3 or TRBV12-4 to TRBJ1-5; D not certain. This CDR3 spans 14 amino acids. V was cut by 6 bases and J by 4 bases, with 13 bases left in between. This CDR3 is CASREGIGNQPQHF. The CDR3 nucleotides are TGTGCCAGCAGGGAAGGGATAGGGAATCAGCCCCAGCATTTT.

Remarks on this clonotype: The junction departs from germline at one end; a sequencing error may be responsible. The rearrangement uses TRBV7-3 and TRBJ1-1; D possibly corresponds to TRBD1 (5 bases). The CDR3 totals 13 residues. The germline V gene encodes CDR1 SGHTA and CDR2 FQGTGA. CDR3 coding DNA: TGTGCCAGCAACTCGACAGCGAACATTGAAGCTTTCTTT. This codes for CASNSTANIEAFF.